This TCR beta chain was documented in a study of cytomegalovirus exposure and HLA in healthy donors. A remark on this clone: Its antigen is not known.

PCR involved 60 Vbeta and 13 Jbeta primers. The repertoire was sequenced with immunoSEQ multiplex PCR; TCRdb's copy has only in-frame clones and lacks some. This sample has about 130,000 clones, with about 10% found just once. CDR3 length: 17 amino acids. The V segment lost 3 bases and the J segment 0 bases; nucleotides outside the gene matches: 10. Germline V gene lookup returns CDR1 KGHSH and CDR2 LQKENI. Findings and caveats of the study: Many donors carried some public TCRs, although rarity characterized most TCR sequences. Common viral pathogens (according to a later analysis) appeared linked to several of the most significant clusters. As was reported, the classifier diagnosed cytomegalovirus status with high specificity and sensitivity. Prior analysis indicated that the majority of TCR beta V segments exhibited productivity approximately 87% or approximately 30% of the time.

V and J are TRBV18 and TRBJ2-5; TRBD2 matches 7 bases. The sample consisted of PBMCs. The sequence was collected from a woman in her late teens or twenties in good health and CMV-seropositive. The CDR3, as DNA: TGTGCCAGCTCACCGAAGACTAGCAGAATGTACCAAGAGACCCAGTACTTC. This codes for CASSPKTSRMYQETQYF.